This TCR beta chain was sequenced in a study of T-cell memory formation after mild COVID-19. Germline values: CDR1 SEHNR, CDR2 FQNEAQ (reference sequence). The CDR3 extends over 15 amino acids. Trimming took off 2 bases at V and 6 bases at J, with 15 bases between the two ends. TCRdb itself ran the 5' RACE reads through MiXCR, one entry per CDR3 protein. Of around 470,000 distinct CDR3 sequences in the sample, 15% to 25% were seen once. This clonotype has a handful of counts. The antigen is not known. Study conclusions and caveats: Among clones contracting day 15 to 85, CD4/CD8 was balanced, whereas later expanders leaned CD4+.

Input material: PBMCs or a T cell subset sorted from them (not recorded which). The chain combines TRBV7-9 with TRBJ2-3; TRBD2 might be the D (6 bases). The receptor's source is an adult woman who had mild COVID-19 (a few samples of this study predate the infection). Cell type and time point are not known. CDR3 protein: CASSLLPGGGDTQYF. Written as DNA, the CDR3 is TGTGCCAGCAGCTTACTCCCTGGTGGAGGGGATACGCAGTATTTT.